This T cell receptor (beta chain) was found in a study of a mutant IDH1 vaccine in newly diagnosed glioma. On the study more broadly: The start of vaccination came 4-6 weeks after radiotherapy alone, or with temozolomide cycles. At week 47 came visit V13, while visit V12 had come at week 35.

Libraries were prepared by immunoSEQ multiplex PCR; TCRdb keeps only in-frame clonotypes and omits some of them. The sample comprises tens of thousands of clones, more than 80% of which are singletons, and more than 4.5% rests with the top ten. In regard to this clone: Antigen unknown.

The CDR3 totals 18 residues. V dropped 7 bases and J dropped 4; count of bases not matched to a gene: 21. Germline V gives CDR1 MRHNA, CDR2 SNTAGT. Indicated time point: week 47, end of study. Each dose delivered 300 ug of mutant IDH1 20-mer peptide subcutaneously with imiquimod. The rearrangement joins TRBV6-4 to TRBJ2-7; the match to TRBD2 covers 8 bases. The material was PBMCs, obtained from a glioma patient whose treatment included an IDH1 peptide vaccine. The clonotype comes from a man aged 40-55 years with glioma. The CDR3 nucleotides are TGTGCCAGCAATTCGGGAGGGCGGCCTCCTCGGTTTATTTACGAGCAGTACTTC. Translated, it gives CASNSGGRPPRFIYEQYF.